This T cell receptor (beta chain) was observed in a study of blood T cell repertoires in COVID-19. The J segment lost 2 bases and the V segment lost 3 bases, leaving 3 bases of the junction unmatched. Germline V gene data show CDR1 as MGHRA and CDR2 as YSYEKL. The CDR3 runs 14 residues. In the study's own analysis: Researchers report that nucleated cell counts were estimated from reference gene primer amplification. Clones were read by immunoSEQ multiplex PCR, and TCRdb kept only the in-frame ones, dropping some. V, J and clone size were drawn from that table, and D and trimming were deduced from the DNA. The sample yields about 160,000 clones, about 80% seen once.

The sample comprised peripheral blood. V gene TRBV4-1 combines with J gene TRBJ2-7; TRBD1 agrees at 8 bases. The receptor was derived from an elderly woman with acute or convalescent COVID-19. The CDR3 loop reads CASSHDRGTYEQYF. The CDR3 nucleotides are TGCGCCAGCAGCCACGACAGGGGTACCTACGAGCAGTACTTC.